A selection of T cell receptor beta chains follows, all from one sample in a study of cytomegalovirus exposure and HLA in healthy donors. Method: immunoSEQ multiplex PCR; TCRdb's copy keeps in-frame clones and lacks some. This table holds 150,000 to 200,000 clones, 75% to 90% found once. The sequenced sample consisted of PBMCs. These receptors came from a woman between 18 and 29 years old in good health and CMV-seronegative. Each CDR3 is given with its conserved first and last residue. D genes are given only for firm matches.

D gene | J gene | CDR3 length | V gene | CDR3 protein
TRBD1 | TRBJ2-1 | 15 | TRBV11-3 | CASSLGPGQWNEQFF
TRBD1 | TRBJ2-7 | 19 | TRBV4-2 | CASSQDGRITGQGPYEQYF
. | TRBJ1-4 | 12 | TRBV27 | CASQGMDEKLFF
. | TRBJ1-4 | 15 | TRBV7-8 | CASSLAYGAGEKLFF
TRBD1 | TRBJ2-7 | 17 | TRBV6-1 | CATSVTIGQAGHYEQYF
. | TRBJ1-4 | 18 | TRBV5-1 | CASSELGGDKVYNEKLFF
TRBD2 | TRBJ2-1 | 14 | TRBV5-6 | CASSLGLAGGQQFF
TRBD2 | TRBJ2-2 | 19 | TRBV4-2 | CASSQDGWRGGLHTGELFF
. | TRBJ2-2 | 13 | TRBV19 | CASSQGYTGELFF
. | TRBJ2-7 | 13 | TRBV19 | CASSIRVPNEQYF
. | TRBJ2-3 | 11 | TRBV5-1 | CASHVGDTQYF
. | TRBJ2-1 | 17 | TRBV5-6 | CASSLLSRISSYNEQFF
. | TRBJ1-1 | 14 | TRBV25-1 | CASSPEWGGTEAFF
. | TRBJ2-5 | 15 | TRBV4-3 | CASSQSDRIQETQYF
. | TRBJ1-4 | 17 | TRBV7-6 | CASSSSAGQLGNEKLFF
. | TRBJ1-1 | 15 | TRBV27 | CASSLQGWMNTEAFF
TRBD1 | TRBJ1-3 | 19 | TRBV4-1 | CASSQDAPSTGNSGNTIYF
TRBD2 | TRBJ2-2 | 12 | TRBV7-2 | CAWGRADGELFF
. | TRBJ2-3 | 13 | TRBV9 | CASRTEATDTQYF
. | TRBJ2-7 | 16 | TRBV10-1 | CASSVLPMRVPYEQYF
. | TRBJ1-4 | 17 | TRBV4-1 | CASSQPTERITNEKLFF
. | TRBJ2-7 | 13 | TRBV19 | CASSPRQPYEQYF
TRBD2 | TRBJ2-5 | 14 | TRBV7-2 | CASSLGGVYETQYF
. | TRBJ1-1 | 12 | TRBV5-1 | CASSSTGMQAFF
TRBD1 | TRBJ1-4 | 14 | TRBV18 | CASSPTGGEEKLFF
. | TRBJ2-5 | 12 | TRBV10-3 | CATRNREETQYF
TRBD1 | TRBJ1-6 | 14 | TRBV10-3 | CAIKGRTGGSPLHF
. | TRBJ1-1 | 14 | TRBV6-6 | CASSYGNPPTEAFF
TRBD2 | TRBJ2-5 | 16 | TRBV5-1 | CASSRSGTSGQETQYF
TRBD1 | TRBJ2-5 | 13 | TRBV11-3 | CASSLGTEETQYF
TRBD1 | TRBJ1-1 | 14 | TRBV29-1 | CSVEPGQGNTEAFF
. | TRBJ2-2 | 14 | TRBV6-4 | CASSDRASTGELFF
. | TRBJ1-5 | 12 | TRBV19 | CASSILNQPQHF
TRBD2 | TRBJ2-3 | 14 | TRBV9 | CASAKLAGQDTQYF
. | TRBJ1-1 | 15 | TRBV6-6 | CASSSNLQGYTEAFF
. | TRBJ2-7 | 12 | TRBV2 | CAATGDSYEQYF
. | TRBJ2-1 | 13 | TRBV5-6 | CASRVGTSNEQFF